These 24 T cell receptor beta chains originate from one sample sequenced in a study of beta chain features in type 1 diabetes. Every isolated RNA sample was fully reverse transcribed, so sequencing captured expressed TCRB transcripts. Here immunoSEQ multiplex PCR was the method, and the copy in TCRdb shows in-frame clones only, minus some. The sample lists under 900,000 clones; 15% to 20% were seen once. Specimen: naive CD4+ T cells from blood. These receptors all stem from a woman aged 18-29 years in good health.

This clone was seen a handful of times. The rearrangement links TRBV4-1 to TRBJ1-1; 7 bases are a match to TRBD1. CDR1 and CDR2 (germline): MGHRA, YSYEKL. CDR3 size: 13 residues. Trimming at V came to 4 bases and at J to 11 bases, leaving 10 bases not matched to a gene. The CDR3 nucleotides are TGCGCCAGCAGCCGAGAGAAGACAGGGAATGCTTTCTTT. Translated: CASSREKTGNAFF.

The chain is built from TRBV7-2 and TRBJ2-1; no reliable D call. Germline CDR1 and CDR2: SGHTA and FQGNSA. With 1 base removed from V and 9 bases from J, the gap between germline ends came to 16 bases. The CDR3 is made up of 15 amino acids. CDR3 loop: CASSLGGYYPGEQFF. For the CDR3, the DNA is TGTGCCAGCAGCTTAGGGGGATATTACCCGGGTGAGCAGTTCTTC. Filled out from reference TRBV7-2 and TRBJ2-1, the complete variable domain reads GAGVSQSPSNKVTEKGKDVELRCDPISGHTALYWYRQSLGQGLEFLIYFQGNSAPDKSGLPSDRFSAERTGGSVSTLTIQRTQQEDSAVYLCASSLGGYYPGEQFFGPGTRLTVL.

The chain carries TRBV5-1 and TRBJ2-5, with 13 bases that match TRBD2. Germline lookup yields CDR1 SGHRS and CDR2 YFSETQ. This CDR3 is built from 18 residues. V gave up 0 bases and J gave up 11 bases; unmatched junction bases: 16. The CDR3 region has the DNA TGCGCCAGCAGCTTGGGGGGCCGTGGACTAGCGGGAGTGTCTGAGCAGTACTTC. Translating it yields CASSLGGRGLAGVSEQYF.

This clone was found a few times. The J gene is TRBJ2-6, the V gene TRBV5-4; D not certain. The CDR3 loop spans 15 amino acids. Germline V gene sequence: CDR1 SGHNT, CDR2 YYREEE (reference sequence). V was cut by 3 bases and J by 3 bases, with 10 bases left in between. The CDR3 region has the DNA TGTGCCAGCAGCTCGCAAGGCTTTGGGGCCAACGTCCTGACTTTC. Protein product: CASSSQGFGANVLTF.

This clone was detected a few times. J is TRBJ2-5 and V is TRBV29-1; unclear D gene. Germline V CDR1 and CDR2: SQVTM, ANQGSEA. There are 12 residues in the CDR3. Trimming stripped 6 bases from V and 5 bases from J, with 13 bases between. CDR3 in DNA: TGCAGCGTCAGAACCCCCGGGGAGACCCAGTACTTC. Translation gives CSVRTPGETQYF. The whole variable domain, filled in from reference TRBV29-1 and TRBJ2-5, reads SAVISQKPSRDICQRGTSLTIQCQVDSQVTMMFWYRQQPGQSLTLIATANQGSEATYESGFVIDKFPISRPNLTFSTLTVSNMSPEDSSIYLCSVRTPGETQYFGPGTRLLVL.

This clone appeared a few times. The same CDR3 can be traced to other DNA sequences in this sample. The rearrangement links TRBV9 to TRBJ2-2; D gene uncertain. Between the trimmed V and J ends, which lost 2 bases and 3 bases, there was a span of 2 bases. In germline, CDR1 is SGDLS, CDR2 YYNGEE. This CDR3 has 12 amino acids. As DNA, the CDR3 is TGTGCCAGCAGCGTTTACACCGGGGAGCTGTTTTTT. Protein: CASSVYTGELFF.

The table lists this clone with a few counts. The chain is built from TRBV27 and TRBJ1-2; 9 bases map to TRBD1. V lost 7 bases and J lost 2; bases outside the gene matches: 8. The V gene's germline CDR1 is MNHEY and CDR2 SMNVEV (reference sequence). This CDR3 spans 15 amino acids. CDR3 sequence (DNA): TGTGCCAGCAACCCAGAAGGACAGGGGAACTATGGCTACACCTTC. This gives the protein CASNPEGQGNYGYTF.

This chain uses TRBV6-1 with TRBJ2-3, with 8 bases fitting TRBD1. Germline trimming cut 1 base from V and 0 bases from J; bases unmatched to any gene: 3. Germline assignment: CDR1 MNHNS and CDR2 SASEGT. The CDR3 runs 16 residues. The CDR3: CASSEGTGYSTDTQYF. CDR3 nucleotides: TGTGCCAGCAGTGAAGGGACAGGGTATAGCACAGATACGCAGTATTTT.

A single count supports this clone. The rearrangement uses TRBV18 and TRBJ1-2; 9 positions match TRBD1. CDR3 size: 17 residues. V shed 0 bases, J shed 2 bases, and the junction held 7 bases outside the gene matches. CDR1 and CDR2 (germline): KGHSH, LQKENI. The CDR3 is CASSPPVRDRGNYGYTF. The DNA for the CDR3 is TGTGCCAGCTCACCACCGGTGCGAGACAGGGGGAACTATGGCTACACCTTC.

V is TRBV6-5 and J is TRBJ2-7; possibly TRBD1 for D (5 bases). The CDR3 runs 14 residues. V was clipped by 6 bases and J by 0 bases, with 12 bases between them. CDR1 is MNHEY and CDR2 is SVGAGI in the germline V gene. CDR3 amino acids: CASRRGIRSYEQYF. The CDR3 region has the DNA TGTGCCAGCAGAAGGGGTATTCGCTCCTACGAGCAGTACTTC.

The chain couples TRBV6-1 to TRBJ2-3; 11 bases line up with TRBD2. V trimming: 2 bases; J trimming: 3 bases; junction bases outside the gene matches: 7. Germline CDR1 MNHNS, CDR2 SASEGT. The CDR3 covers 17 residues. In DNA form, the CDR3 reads TGTGCCAGCAGTGAACGGCCGGGACTAGCGGAGACAGATACGCAGTATTTT. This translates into CASSERPGLAETDTQYF.

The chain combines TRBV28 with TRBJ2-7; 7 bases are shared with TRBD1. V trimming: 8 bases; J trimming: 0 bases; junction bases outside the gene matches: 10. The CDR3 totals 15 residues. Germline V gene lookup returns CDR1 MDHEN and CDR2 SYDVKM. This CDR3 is CASPPSTGLSYEQYF. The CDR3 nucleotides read TGTGCCAGCCCACCTTCGACAGGGCTCTCCTACGAGCAGTACTTC.

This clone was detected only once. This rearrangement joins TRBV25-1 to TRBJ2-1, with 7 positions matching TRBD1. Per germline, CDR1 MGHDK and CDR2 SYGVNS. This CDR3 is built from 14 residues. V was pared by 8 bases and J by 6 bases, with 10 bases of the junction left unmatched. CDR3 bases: TGTGCCAGCCTAAGGGACAGAAGAATCAATGAGCAGTTCTTC. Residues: CASLRDRRINEQFF.

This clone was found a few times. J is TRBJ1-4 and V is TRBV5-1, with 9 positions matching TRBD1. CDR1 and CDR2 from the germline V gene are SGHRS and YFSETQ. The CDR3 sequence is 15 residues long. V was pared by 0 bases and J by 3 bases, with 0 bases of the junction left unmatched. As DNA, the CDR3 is TGCGCCAGCAGCTTGGGACAGGGGGCTAATGAAAAACTGTTTTTT. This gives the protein CASSLGQGANEKLFF.

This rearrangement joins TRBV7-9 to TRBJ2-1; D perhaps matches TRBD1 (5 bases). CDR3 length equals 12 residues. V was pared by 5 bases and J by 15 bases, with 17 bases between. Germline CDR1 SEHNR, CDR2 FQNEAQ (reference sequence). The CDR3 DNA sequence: TGTGCCAGCAGCCGGCAGGGAATCCGGAGGTTCTTC. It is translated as CASSRQGIRRFF.

This CDR3 is CASSPKGDRLMEKLFF. The CDR3 DNA reads as TGTGCCAGCAGTCCCAAGGGGGACAGACTAATGGAAAAACTGTTTTTT. The V gene is TRBV9, the J gene TRBJ1-4, with TRBD1 matching over 7 bases. Germline V lookup: CDR1 SGDLS, CDR2 YYNGEE. The CDR3 spans 16 residues. Unmatched junction bases numbered 15, after V lost 5 bases and J lost 8 bases.

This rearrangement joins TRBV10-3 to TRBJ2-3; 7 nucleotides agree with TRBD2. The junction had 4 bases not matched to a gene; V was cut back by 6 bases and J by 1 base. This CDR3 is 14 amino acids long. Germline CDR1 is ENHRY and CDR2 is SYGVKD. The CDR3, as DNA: TGTGCCATCAGGCGGGAGAGGGGCACAGATACGCAGTATTTT. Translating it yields CAIRRERGTDTQYF.

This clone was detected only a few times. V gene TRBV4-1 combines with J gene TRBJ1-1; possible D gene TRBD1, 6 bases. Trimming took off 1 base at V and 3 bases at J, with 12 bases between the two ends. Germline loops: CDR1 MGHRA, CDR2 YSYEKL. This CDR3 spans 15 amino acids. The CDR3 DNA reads TGCGCCAGCAGCCAAGCCCCAGGGGTTGACACTGAAGCTTTCTTT. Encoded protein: CASSQAPGVDTEAFF.

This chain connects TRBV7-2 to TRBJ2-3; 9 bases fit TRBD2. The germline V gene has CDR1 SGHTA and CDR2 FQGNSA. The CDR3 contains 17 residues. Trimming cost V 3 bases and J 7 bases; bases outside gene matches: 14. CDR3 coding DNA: TGTGCCAGCAGCTTCTGGCTTGGGACTAGCAAAGAAAATACGCAGTATTTT. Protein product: CASSFWLGTSKENTQYF.

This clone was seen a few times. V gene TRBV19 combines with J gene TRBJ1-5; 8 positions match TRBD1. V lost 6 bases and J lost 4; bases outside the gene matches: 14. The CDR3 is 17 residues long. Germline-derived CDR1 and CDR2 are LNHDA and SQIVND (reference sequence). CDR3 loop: CASRARDRSAKNQPQHF. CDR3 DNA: TGTGCCAGTAGGGCCCGGGACAGGTCGGCAAAGAATCAGCCCCAGCATTTT.

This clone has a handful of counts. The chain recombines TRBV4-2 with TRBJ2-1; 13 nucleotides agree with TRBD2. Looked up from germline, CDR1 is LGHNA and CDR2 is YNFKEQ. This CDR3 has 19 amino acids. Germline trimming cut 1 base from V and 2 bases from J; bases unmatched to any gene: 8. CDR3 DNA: TGTGCCAGCAGCCAAGGAGCACTAGCGGGAGGGCCGGCCTACAATGAGCAGTTCTTC. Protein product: CASSQGALAGGPAYNEQFF.

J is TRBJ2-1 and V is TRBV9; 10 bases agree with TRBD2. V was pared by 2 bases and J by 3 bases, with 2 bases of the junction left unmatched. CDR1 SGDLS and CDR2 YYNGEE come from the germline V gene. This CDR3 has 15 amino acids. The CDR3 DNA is TGTGCCAGCAGCGTTAGGACTAGCGGCTACAATGAGCAGTTCTTC. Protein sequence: CASSVRTSGYNEQFF.

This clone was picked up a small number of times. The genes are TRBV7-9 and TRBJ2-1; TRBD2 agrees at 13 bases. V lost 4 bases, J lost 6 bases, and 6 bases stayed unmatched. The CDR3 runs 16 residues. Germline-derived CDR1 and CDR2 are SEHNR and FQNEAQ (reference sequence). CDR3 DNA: TGTGCCAGCAGCTCTATCGGACTAGCGGGAGCCAATGAGCAGTTCTTC. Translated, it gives CASSSIGLAGANEQFF.

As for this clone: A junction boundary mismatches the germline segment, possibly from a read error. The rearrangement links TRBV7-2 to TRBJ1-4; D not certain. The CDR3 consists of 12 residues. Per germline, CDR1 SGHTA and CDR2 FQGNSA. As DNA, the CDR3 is TGTGCCAGCAGCCCGAGAAATGGAAAACTGTTTTTT. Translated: CASSPRNGKLFF.